The clone carrying this T cell receptor (beta chain) has just one count. Its specificity is not known. Each sample had at least 7 million PBMCs isolated. This entry comes from a study of blood T cells in healthy people across ages. Study as a whole: Roughly one uniquely barcoded beta molecule per two T cells was captured.

The germline CDR1 and CDR2 sequences are LGHNA and YSLEER. The CDR3 extends over 17 amino acids. Trimming at V came to 0 bases and at J to 5 bases, leaving 8 bases not matched to a gene. With a J-beta primer mix and a sample-barcoded 5' primer, a second PCR ran about 7 to 12 cycles. One entry per CDR3 protein, called by TCRdb with MiXCR from the 5' RACE reads. The data show roughly 2 million distinct CDR3 sequences, around 50% seen once. General study results and limits: What prevented conclusive comparison of naive and antigen-experienced cells was that PBMCs were unsorted. It was not known whether donors were CMV positive (a possible confounder of expanded clonotype changes).

This sequence originates from a woman aged 40 to 50 in good health. The specimen sequenced was blood. The chain recombines TRBV4-3 with TRBJ1-5; 9 nucleotides line up with TRBD1. This chain's CDR3 is CASSQDLNGDRDQPQHF. The CDR3 DNA sequence: TGCGCCAGCAGCCAAGATCTCAATGGGGACAGGGATCAGCCCCAGCATTTT.